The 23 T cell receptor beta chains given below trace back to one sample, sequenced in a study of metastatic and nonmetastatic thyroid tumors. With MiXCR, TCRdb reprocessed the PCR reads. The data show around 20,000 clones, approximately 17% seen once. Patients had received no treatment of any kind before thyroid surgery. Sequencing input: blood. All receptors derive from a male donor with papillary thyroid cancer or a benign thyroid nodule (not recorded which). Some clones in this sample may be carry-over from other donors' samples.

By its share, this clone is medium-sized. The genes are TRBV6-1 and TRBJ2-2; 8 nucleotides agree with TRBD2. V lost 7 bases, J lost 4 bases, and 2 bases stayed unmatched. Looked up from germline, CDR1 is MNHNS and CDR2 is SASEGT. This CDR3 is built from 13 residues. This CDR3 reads CASMAGGTGELFF. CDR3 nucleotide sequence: TGTGCCAGCATGGCGGGAGGCACCGGGGAGCTGTTTTTT.

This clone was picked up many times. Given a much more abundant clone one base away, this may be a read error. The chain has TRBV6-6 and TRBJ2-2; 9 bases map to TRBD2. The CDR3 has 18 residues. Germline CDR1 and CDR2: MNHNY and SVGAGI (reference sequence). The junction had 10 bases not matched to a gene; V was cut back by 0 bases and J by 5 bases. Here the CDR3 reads CASSYSSRTSDGTGELFF. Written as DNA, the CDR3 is TGTGCCAGCAGTTACTCGTCCAGGACTAGCGACGGTACCGGGGAGCTGTTTTTT.

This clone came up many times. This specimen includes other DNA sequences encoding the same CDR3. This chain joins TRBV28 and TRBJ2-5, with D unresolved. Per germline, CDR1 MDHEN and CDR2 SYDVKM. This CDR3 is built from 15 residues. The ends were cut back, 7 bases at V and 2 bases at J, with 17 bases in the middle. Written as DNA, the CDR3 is TGTGCCAGCAACCAGCCCGGGTTGGAGCAAGAGACCCAGTACTTC. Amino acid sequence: CASNQPGLEQETQYF. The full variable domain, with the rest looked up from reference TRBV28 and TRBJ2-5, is DVKVTQSSRYLVKRTGEKVFLECVQDMDHENMFWYRQDPGLGLRLIYFSYDVKMKEKGDIPEGYSVSREKKERFSLILESASTNQTSMYLCASNQPGLEQETQYFGPGTRLLVL.

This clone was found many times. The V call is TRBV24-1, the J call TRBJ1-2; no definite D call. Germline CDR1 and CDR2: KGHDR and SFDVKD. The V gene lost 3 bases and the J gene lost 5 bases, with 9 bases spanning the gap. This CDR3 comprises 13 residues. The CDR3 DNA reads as TGTGCCACCAGTGATGAGGGAGGGTATGGCTACACCTTC. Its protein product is CATSDEGGYGYTF.

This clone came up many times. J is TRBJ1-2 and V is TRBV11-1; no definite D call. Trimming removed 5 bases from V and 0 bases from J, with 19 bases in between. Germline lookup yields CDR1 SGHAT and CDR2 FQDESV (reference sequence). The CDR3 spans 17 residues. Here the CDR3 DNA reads TGTGCCAGCAGCGAAGACCTAGGCTACATACCTAACTATGGCTACACCTTC. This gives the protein CASSEDLGYIPNYGYTF.

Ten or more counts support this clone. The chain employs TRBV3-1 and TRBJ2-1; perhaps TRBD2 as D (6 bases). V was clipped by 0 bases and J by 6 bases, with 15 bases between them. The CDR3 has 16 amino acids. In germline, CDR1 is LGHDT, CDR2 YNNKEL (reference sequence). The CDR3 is CASSQELGLLINEQFF. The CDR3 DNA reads TGTGCCAGCAGCCAAGAATTGGGACTGTTGATCAATGAGCAGTTCTTC.

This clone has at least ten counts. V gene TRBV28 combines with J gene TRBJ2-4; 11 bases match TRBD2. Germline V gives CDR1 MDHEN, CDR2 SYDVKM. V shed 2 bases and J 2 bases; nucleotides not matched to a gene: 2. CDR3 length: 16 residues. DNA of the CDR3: TGTGCCAGCAGTTTAACTAGCGGGAGATCCAAAAACATTCAGTACTTC. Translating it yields CASSLTSGRSKNIQYF.

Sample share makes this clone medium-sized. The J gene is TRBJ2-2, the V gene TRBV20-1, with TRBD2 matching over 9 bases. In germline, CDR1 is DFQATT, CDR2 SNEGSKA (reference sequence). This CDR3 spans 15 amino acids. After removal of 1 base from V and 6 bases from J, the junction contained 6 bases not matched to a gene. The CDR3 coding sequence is TGCAGTGCTAGAGCGGGACTAGCTTCTCCCGGGGAGCTGTTTTTT. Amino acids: CSARAGLASPGELFF.

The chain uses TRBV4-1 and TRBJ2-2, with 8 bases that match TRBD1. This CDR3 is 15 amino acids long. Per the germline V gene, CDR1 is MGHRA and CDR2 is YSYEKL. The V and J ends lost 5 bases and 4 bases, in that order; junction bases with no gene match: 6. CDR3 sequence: CASSVRTGFTGELFF. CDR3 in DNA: TGCGCCAGCAGCGTACGGACAGGGTTCACCGGGGAGCTGTTTTTT.

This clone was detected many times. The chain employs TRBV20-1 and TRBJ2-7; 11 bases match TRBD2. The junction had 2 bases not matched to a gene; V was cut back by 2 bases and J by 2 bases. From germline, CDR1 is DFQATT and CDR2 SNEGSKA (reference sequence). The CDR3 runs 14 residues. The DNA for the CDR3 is TGCAGTGCTAGAACTAGCGGGAGTACCTACGAGCAGTACTTC. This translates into CSARTSGSTYEQYF.

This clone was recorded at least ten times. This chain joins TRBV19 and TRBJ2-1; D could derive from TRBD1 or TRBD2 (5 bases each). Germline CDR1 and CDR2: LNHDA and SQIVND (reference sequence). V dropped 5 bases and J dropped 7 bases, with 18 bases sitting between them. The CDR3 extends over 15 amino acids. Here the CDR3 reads CASSRGPDPFNEQFF. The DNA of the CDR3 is TGTGCCAGTAGTCGGGGCCCAGACCCATTTAATGAGCAGTTCTTC.

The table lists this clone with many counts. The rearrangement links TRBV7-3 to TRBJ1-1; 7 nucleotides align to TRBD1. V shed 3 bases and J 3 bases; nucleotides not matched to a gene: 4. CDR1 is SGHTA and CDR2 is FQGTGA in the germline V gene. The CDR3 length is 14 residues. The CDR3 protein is CASSFSDRDTEAFF. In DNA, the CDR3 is TGTGCCAGCAGCTTTTCAGACAGGGACACTGAAGCTTTCTTT.

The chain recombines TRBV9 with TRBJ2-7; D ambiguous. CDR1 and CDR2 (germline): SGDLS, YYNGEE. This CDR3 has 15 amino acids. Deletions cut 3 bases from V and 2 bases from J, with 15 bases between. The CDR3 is CASSERAETPYEQYF. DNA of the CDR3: TGTGCCAGCAGCGAAAGGGCCGAGACCCCCTACGAGCAGTACTTC.

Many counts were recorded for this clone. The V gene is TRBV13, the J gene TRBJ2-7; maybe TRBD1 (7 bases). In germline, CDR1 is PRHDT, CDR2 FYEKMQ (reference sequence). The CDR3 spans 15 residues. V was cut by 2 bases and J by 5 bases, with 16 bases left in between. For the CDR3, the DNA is TGTGCCAGCAGCTTATCGGAGGGGGCCAACCACGAGCAGTACTTC. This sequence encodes CASSLSEGANHEQYF.

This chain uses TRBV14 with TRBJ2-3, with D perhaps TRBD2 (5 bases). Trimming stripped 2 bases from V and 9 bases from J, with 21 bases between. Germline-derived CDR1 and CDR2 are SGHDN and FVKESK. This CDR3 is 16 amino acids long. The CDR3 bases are TGTGCCAGCAGCCAATTTCTGTCTCCTAGCAAAGAGACGCAGTATTTT. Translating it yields CASSQFLSPSKETQYF.

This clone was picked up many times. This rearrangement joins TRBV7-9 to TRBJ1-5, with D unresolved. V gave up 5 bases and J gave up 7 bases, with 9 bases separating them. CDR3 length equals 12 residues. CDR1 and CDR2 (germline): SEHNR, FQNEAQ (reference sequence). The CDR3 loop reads CASSKTPQPQHF. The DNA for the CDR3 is TGTGCCAGCAGCAAGACCCCGCAGCCCCAGCATTTT.

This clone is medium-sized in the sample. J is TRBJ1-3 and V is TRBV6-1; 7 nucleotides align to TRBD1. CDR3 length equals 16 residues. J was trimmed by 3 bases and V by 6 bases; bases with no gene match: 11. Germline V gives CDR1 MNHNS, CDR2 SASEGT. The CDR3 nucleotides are TGTGCCAGCAGCAGGAGTCAGGGGGTCGGTGGAAACACCATATATTTT. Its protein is CASSRSQGVGGNTIYF.

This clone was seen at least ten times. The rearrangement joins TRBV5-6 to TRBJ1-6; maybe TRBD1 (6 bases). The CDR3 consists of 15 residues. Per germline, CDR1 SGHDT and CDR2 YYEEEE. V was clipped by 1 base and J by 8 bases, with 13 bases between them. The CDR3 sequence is CASSLLVGGHSPLHF. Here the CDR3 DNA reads TGTGCCAGCAGCTTGTTGGTTGGGGGCCATTCACCCCTCCACTTT. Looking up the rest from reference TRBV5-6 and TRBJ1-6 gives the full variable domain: DAGVTQSPTHLIKTRGQQVTLRCSPKSGHDTVSWYQQALGQGPQFIFQYYEEEERQRGNFPDRFSGHQFPNYSSELNVNALLLGDSALYLCASSLLVGGHSPLHFGNGTRLTVT.

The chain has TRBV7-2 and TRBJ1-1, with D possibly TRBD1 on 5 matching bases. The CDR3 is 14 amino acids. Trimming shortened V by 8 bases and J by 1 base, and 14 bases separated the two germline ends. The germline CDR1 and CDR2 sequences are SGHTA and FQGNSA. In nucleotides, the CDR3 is TGTGCCAGCTTCCCCTGGCAGGGGAACACTGAAGCTTTCTTT. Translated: CASFPWQGNTEAFF. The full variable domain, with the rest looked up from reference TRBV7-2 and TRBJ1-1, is GAGVSQSPSNKVTEKGKDVELRCDPISGHTALYWYRQSLGQGLEFLIYFQGNSAPDKSGLPSDRFSAERTGGSVSTLTIQRTQQEDSAVYLCASFPWQGNTEAFFGQGTRLTVV.

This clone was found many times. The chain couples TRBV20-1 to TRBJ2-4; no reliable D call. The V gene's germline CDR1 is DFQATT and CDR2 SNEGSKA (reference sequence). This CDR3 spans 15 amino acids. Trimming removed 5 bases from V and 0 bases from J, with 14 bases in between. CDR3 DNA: TGCAGTGCTGAGATGGCAGCGTTAGCCAAAAACATTCAGTACTTC. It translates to CSAEMAALAKNIQYF.

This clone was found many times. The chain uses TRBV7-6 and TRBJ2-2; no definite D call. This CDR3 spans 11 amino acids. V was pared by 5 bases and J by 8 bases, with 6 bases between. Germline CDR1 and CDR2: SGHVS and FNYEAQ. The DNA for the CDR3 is TGTGCCAGCAGCACTACAGGGGAGCTGTTTTTT. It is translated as CASSTTGELFF.

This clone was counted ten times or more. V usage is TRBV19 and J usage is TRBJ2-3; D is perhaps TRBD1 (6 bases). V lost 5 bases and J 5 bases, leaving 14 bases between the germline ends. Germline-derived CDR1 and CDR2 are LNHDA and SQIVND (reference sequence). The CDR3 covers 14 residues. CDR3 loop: CASSGGGVGDTQYF. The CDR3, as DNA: TGTGCCAGTAGTGGGGGCGGTGTTGGAGATACGCAGTATTTT.

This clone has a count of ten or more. The CDR3 here is CASSPQDGTSGRASYNEQFF. The DNA of the CDR3 is TGTGCCAGCAGCCCACAAGACGGGACTAGCGGGAGGGCCTCCTACAATGAGCAGTTCTTC. V gene TRBV7-8 combines with J gene TRBJ2-1, with TRBD2 matching 16 bases. With 5 bases clipped from V and 0 bases from J, the junction kept 10 bases outside the gene matches. The CDR3 consists of 20 residues. Per the germline V gene, CDR1 is SGHVS and CDR2 is FQNEAQ. Full variable domain (remainder filled in from reference TRBV7-8 and TRBJ2-1): GAGVSQSPRYKVAKRGQDVALRCDPISGHVSLFWYQQALGQGPEFLTYFQNEAQLDKSGLPSDRFFAERPEGSVSTLKIQRTQQEDSAVYLCASSPQDGTSGRASYNEQFFGPGTRLTVL.